This T cell receptor (beta chain) was recorded in a study of beta chain features in type 1 diabetes. Across the study: Cell yields, gender and age were similar in healthy donors and patients.

Sequencing targeted expressed TCRB transcripts, as all isolated RNA had been reverse transcribed. This table comes from immunoSEQ multiplex PCR, and its TCRdb copy is limited to in-frame clones, with some not included. The profile shows about 130,000 clones, about a tenth of them singletons. The CDR3 totals 14 residues. Trimming removed 1 base at V and 5 bases at J, with 9 bases between. Per germline, CDR1 SGHDN and CDR2 FVKESK. This clone showed up just a few times. Antigen unknown. General study results and limits: VDJ junctions from type 1 diabetes patients carried fewer insertions and larger deletions. All four CD4+ subsets from Type 1 diabetes patients carried moderately but significantly shorter TCRB CDR3s.

This sequence originates from a man aged 18 to 30 in good health. Sequenced material: central memory CD4+ T cells from blood. J is TRBJ2-4 and V is TRBV14; possible D gene TRBD2, 6 bases. CDR3 in amino acids: CASSQAGSENIQYF. As DNA, the CDR3 is TGTGCCAGCAGCCAAGCCGGGAGCGAAAACATTCAGTACTTC. The full variable domain, in which reference TRBV14 and TRBJ2-4 provide the parts outside the CDR3, is EAGVTQFPSHSVIEKGQTVTLRCDPISGHDNLYWYRRVMGKEIKFLLHFVKESKQDESGMPNNRFLAERTGGTYSTLKVQPAELEDSGVYFCASSQAGSENIQYFGAGTRLSVL.